The 22 T cell receptor beta chains in this list originate from one sample, sequenced in a study of blood T cell repertoires in COVID-19. Repertoires were generated with immunoSEQ multiplex PCR, while TCRdb's copy carries only in-frame clones and drops some. The table lists 42,000 or so clones, around 81% of them singletons. The specimen sequenced was peripheral blood. The receptors stem from a man aged 35 to 55 with active or convalescent COVID-19.

The genes are TRBV28 and TRBJ2-3; D gene ambiguous. Looked up from germline, CDR1 is MDHEN and CDR2 is SYDVKM. Between the trimmed V and J ends, which lost 6 bases and 3 bases, there was a span of 4 bases. The CDR3 has 11 residues. CDR3 protein: CASSVTDTQYF. The CDR3 bases are TGTGCCAGCAGCGTTACAGATACGCAGTATTTT. The full variable domain, its missing parts supplied by reference TRBV28 and TRBJ2-3, is DVKVTQSSRYLVKRTGEKVFLECVQDMDHENMFWYRQDPGLGLRLIYFSYDVKMKEKGDIPEGYSVSREKKERFSLILESASTNQTSMYLCASSVTDTQYFGPGTRLTVL.

This rearrangement joins TRBV30 to TRBJ1-1; maybe TRBD1 (5 bases). This CDR3 has 13 residues. Trimming cost V 2 bases and J 1 base, with 8 bases left between them. Germline V gene lookup returns CDR1 GTSNPN and CDR2 SVGIG (reference sequence). CDR3 coding DNA: TGTGCCTGGAGTCCCGGGGGGAACACTGAAGCTTTCTTT. It encodes CAWSPGGNTEAFF.

The CDR3 here is CASSQDTRVGGNTIYF. The CDR3 bases are TGCGCCAGCAGCCAAGACACGCGGGTCGGTGGAAACACCATATATTTT. This chain links TRBV4-3 with TRBJ1-3; D gene unclear. This CDR3 region has 16 residues. In germline, CDR1 is LGHNA, CDR2 YSLEER. The V end lost 0 bases, the J end lost 3 bases, and 12 bases lay between the germline ends.

V usage is TRBV7-3 and J usage is TRBJ1-1; 9 bases fit TRBD1. J was trimmed by 4 bases and V by 5 bases; bases with no gene match: 2. The CDR3 runs 13 residues. Germline lookup yields CDR1 SGHTA and CDR2 FQGTGA. DNA of the CDR3: TGTGCCAGCAGCGTGACAGGGGGCACTGAAGCTTTCTTT. This sequence encodes CASSVTGGTEAFF.

The chain joins TRBV4-2 to TRBJ2-7; no clear D gene. The V gene's germline CDR1 is LGHNA and CDR2 YNFKEQ. The V gene lost 0 bases and the J gene lost 0 bases, with 6 bases spanning the gap. CDR3 length: 14 residues. The CDR3 spells CASSQDSYSYEQYF. As DNA, the CDR3 is TGTGCCAGCAGCCAAGATTCGTACTCCTACGAGCAGTACTTC.

The gene calls are TRBV11-3 and TRBJ2-7; D is undetermined. Looked up from germline, CDR1 is SGHNT and CDR2 is YENEEA. This CDR3 comprises 12 residues. V lost 1 base to trimming and J lost 2 bases, with 3 bases between them. CDR3 DNA: TGTGCCAGCAGCTTAGCAACCTACGAGCAGTACTTC. Translating gives CASSLATYEQYF.

V and J are TRBV27 and TRBJ1-1; D possibly corresponds to TRBD1 (5 bases). The germline V gene encodes CDR1 MNHEY and CDR2 SMNVEV (reference sequence). V was pared by 3 bases and J by 5 bases, with 13 bases between. CDR3 length: 14 amino acids. CDR3 in DNA: TGTGCCAGCAGTTTTATCCAGGGCGTTACTGAAGCTTTCTTT. Translation: CASSFIQGVTEAFF.

The gene calls are TRBV19 and TRBJ2-1; 12 nucleotides match TRBD2. This CDR3 is built from 16 residues. The V and J ends lost 1 base and 7 bases, in that order; junction bases with no gene match: 5. Germline CDR1 is LNHDA and CDR2 is SQIVND (reference sequence). This chain's CDR3 is CASSIVLAGGKNEQFF. CDR3 DNA sequence: TGTGCCAGTAGTATAGTTCTAGCGGGGGGGAAGAATGAGCAGTTCTTC. Full variable domain (rest looked up from reference TRBV19 and TRBJ2-1): DGGITQSPKYLFRKEGQNVTLSCEQNLNHDAMYWYRQDPGQGLRLIYYSQIVNDFQKGDIAEGYSVSREKKESFPLTVTSAQKNPTAFYLCASSIVLAGGKNEQFFGPGTRLTVL.

The chain combines TRBV5-6 with TRBJ1-4; D unclear. The V gene's germline CDR1 is SGHDT and CDR2 YYEEEE. V lost 4 bases, J lost 7 bases, and 14 bases lay in between. There are 14 residues in the CDR3. CDR3 sequence reads: CASSRDLGGEKLFF. In DNA form, the CDR3 reads TGTGCCAGCAGCCGCGACCTGGGAGGTGAAAAACTGTTTTTT.

V gene TRBV6-5 combines with J gene TRBJ1-2; D is perhaps TRBD1 (6 bases). V was trimmed by 6 bases and J by 7 bases, leaving 18 bases between them. The germline V gene encodes CDR1 MNHEY and CDR2 SVGAGI. This CDR3 is built from 14 residues. The CDR3 is CASSTSPQGLGYTF. The CDR3 nucleotides read TGTGCCAGCAGCACCTCCCCCCAGGGGCTTGGCTACACCTTC.

The rearrangement joins TRBV6-2 or TRBV6-3 to TRBJ2-7, with D possibly matching TRBD2 (5 bases). This CDR3 is 11 amino acids long. Trimming pared 6 bases from V and 7 bases from J, leaving 10 bases between. Per germline, CDR1 MNHEY and CDR2 SVGEGT. In DNA, the CDR3 is TGTGCCAGCAGCTCGACGGGAGAGCAGTACTTC. This codes for CASSSTGEQYF.

There are a few counts of this clone. The V gene is TRBV24-1, the J gene TRBJ2-1; TRBD1 matches at 8 bases. Germline assignment: CDR1 KGHDR and CDR2 SFDVKD. J lost 7 bases, V lost 1 base, and 8 bases had no gene match. The CDR3 is 16 residues long. CDR3 in DNA: TGTGCCACCAGTGATTTACCGGGACAGGCCCGAAATGAGCAGTTCTTC. Protein product: CATSDLPGQARNEQFF.

The chain employs TRBV19 and TRBJ1-5, with D unresolved. Germline V lookup: CDR1 LNHDA, CDR2 SQIVND (reference sequence). V was shortened by 0 bases and J by 5 bases, with 14 bases between the two germline ends. CDR3 length: 16 residues. The DNA of the CDR3 is TGTGCCAGTAGTATAGAACCAGGTCCTTACCATCAGCCCCAGCATTTT. Translated: CASSIEPGPYHQPQHF.

This clone was seen a few times. The chain is built from TRBV29-1 and TRBJ2-7, with unresolved D. CDR3 length equals 12 residues. Germline V lookup: CDR1 SQVTM, CDR2 ANQGSEA. Trimming cost V 5 bases and J 3 bases, with 11 bases left between them. CDR3 amino acids: CSVQASNYEQYF. CDR3 DNA sequence: TGCAGCGTTCAGGCCAGCAACTACGAGCAGTACTTC.

The gene calls are TRBV6-2 or TRBV6-3 and TRBJ1-1; 7 bases agree with TRBD1. V shed 5 bases, J shed 4 bases, and the junction held 7 bases outside the gene matches. The CDR3 contains 14 residues. From germline, CDR1 is MNHEY and CDR2 SVGEGT. CDR3 loop: CASSRQGSGTEAFF. Written as DNA, the CDR3 is TGTGCCAGCAGTCGACAGGGATCGGGCACTGAAGCTTTCTTT.

The rearrangement links TRBV6-1 to TRBJ2-5, with a possible D match to TRBD1 (5 bases). Germline CDR1 reads MNHNS; CDR2 reads SASEGT. This CDR3 is built from 16 residues. V was shortened by 3 bases and J by 4 bases, with 18 bases between the two germline ends. CDR3 sequence (DNA): TGTGCCAGCAGTGACGGTACACTTAGGGGTCGAGAGACCCAGTACTTC. This codes for CASSDGTLRGRETQYF.

This clone was counted once. V gene TRBV7-2 combines with J gene TRBJ1-6; possibly TRBD1 for D (6 bases). With 1 base removed from V and 13 bases from J, the gap between germline ends came to 11 bases. This CDR3 is built from 13 residues. Germline V gene sequence: CDR1 SGHTA, CDR2 FQGNSA. The chain's CDR3 is CASSLEGQFPLHF. The CDR3 nucleotides read TGTGCCAGCAGCTTAGAAGGACAGTTCCCCCTCCACTTT.

The chain employs TRBV27 and TRBJ1-2; D call uncertain. V was clipped by 0 bases and J by 7 bases, with 12 bases between them. The V gene's germline CDR1 is MNHEY and CDR2 SMNVEV (reference sequence). The CDR3 extends over 14 amino acids. CDR3 sequence (DNA): TGTGCCAGCAGTTTATCCCGACAACTGGGTGGCTACACCTTC. Its translation is CASSLSRQLGGYTF.

This clone was seen only once. V and J are TRBV5-1 and TRBJ2-1, with D possibly being TRBD1 (5 bases). The germline CDR1 and CDR2 sequences are SGHRS and YFSETQ. The CDR3 spans 15 residues. V lost 2 bases, J lost 6 bases, and 15 bases lay in between. Written as DNA, the CDR3 is TGCGCCAGCAGCTTATCGGCAGGGTCCCGCAATGAGCAGTTCTTC. The encoded protein is CASSLSAGSRNEQFF.

This chain connects TRBV18 to TRBJ1-4, with 9 nucleotides matching TRBD1. The CDR3 runs to 13 residues. The germline V gene encodes CDR1 KGHSH and CDR2 LQKENI. The J segment lost 8 bases and the V segment lost 5 bases, leaving 3 bases of the junction unmatched. The CDR3 nucleotides read TGTGCCAGCTCAACCACAGGGGGCGAAAAACTGTTTTTT. It specifies CASSTTGGEKLFF.

This sequence joins TRBV5-1 and TRBJ2-1; 10 nucleotides line up with TRBD2. CDR1 is SGHRS and CDR2 is YFSETQ in the germline V gene. Trimming took 4 bases from V and 8 from J; bases not matched to a gene: 9. CDR3 length: 15 residues. The CDR3 DNA sequence: TGCGCCAGCAGCCCCGGGCTAGCGGGAGAATATGAGCAGTTCTTC. Its protein product is CASSPGLAGEYEQFF. The full variable domain, in which reference TRBV5-1 and TRBJ2-1 provide the parts outside the CDR3, is KAGVTQTPRYLIKTRGQQVTLSCSPISGHRSVSWYQQTPGQGLQFLFEYFSETQRNKGNFPGRFSGRQFSNSRSEMNVSTLELGDSALYLCASSPGLAGEYEQFFGPGTRLTVL.

The chain combines TRBV9 with TRBJ1-1; TRBD1 matches 7 bases. The CDR3 totals 12 residues. The V segment lost 4 bases and the J segment 13 bases; nucleotides outside the gene matches: 10. Looked up from germline, CDR1 is SGDLS and CDR2 is YYNGEE. The CDR3 spells CASSSGQDIGFF. Written as DNA, the CDR3 is TGTGCCAGCAGCTCCGGACAGGACATAGGTTTCTTT.